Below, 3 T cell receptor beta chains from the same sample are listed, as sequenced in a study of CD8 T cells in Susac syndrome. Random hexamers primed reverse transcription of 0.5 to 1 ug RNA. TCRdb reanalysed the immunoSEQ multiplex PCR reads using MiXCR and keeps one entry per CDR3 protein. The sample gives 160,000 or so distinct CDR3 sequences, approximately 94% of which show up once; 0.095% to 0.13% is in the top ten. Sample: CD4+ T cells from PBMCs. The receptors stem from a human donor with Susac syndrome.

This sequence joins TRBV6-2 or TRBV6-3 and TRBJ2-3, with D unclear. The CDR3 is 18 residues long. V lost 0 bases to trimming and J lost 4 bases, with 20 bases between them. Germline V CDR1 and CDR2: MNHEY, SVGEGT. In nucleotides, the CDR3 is TGTGCCAGCAGTTACTCCCCTCGTCCCACGGAGAACCCAGATACGCAGTATTTT. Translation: CASSYSPRPTENPDTQYF.

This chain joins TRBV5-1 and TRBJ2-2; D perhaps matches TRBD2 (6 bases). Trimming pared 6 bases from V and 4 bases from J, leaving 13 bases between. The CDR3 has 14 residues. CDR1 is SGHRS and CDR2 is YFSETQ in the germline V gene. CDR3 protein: CASNPGRGTGELFF. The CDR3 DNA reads TGCGCCAGCAACCCGGGGCGGGGCACCGGGGAGCTGTTTTTT.

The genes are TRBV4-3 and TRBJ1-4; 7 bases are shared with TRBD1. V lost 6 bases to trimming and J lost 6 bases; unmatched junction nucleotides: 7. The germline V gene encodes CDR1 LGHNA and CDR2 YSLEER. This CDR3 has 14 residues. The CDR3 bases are TGCGCCAGCAGTCCGGGCAGGGGGGATGAAAAACTGTTTTTT. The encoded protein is CASSPGRGDEKLFF.